This T cell receptor (beta chain) was profiled in a study of identical twins. V trimming: 5 bases; J trimming: 6 bases; junction bases outside the gene matches: 12. The CDR3 runs to 16 residues. Germline-derived CDR1 and CDR2 are DFQATT and SNEGSKA (reference sequence). TCRdb fed the 5' RACE reads into MiXCR, producing one record per CDR3 protein. The sample holds roughly 1.6 million distinct CDR3 sequences, around 33% seen once. Study results and limitations: High-abundance cord blood beta clonotypes had fewer insertions; memory repertoires showed none.

In this sample, this clonotype turned up a few times. The antigen is unknown. The V gene is TRBV20-1, the J gene TRBJ2-5; TRBD2 aligns across 13 bases. What was sequenced was cord blood. This TCR came from a newborn girl in good health. This CDR3 reads CSAGRWTSGSKKTQYF. Written as DNA, the CDR3 is TGCAGTGCTGGGCGATGGACTAGCGGGAGTAAGAAGACCCAGTACTTC.